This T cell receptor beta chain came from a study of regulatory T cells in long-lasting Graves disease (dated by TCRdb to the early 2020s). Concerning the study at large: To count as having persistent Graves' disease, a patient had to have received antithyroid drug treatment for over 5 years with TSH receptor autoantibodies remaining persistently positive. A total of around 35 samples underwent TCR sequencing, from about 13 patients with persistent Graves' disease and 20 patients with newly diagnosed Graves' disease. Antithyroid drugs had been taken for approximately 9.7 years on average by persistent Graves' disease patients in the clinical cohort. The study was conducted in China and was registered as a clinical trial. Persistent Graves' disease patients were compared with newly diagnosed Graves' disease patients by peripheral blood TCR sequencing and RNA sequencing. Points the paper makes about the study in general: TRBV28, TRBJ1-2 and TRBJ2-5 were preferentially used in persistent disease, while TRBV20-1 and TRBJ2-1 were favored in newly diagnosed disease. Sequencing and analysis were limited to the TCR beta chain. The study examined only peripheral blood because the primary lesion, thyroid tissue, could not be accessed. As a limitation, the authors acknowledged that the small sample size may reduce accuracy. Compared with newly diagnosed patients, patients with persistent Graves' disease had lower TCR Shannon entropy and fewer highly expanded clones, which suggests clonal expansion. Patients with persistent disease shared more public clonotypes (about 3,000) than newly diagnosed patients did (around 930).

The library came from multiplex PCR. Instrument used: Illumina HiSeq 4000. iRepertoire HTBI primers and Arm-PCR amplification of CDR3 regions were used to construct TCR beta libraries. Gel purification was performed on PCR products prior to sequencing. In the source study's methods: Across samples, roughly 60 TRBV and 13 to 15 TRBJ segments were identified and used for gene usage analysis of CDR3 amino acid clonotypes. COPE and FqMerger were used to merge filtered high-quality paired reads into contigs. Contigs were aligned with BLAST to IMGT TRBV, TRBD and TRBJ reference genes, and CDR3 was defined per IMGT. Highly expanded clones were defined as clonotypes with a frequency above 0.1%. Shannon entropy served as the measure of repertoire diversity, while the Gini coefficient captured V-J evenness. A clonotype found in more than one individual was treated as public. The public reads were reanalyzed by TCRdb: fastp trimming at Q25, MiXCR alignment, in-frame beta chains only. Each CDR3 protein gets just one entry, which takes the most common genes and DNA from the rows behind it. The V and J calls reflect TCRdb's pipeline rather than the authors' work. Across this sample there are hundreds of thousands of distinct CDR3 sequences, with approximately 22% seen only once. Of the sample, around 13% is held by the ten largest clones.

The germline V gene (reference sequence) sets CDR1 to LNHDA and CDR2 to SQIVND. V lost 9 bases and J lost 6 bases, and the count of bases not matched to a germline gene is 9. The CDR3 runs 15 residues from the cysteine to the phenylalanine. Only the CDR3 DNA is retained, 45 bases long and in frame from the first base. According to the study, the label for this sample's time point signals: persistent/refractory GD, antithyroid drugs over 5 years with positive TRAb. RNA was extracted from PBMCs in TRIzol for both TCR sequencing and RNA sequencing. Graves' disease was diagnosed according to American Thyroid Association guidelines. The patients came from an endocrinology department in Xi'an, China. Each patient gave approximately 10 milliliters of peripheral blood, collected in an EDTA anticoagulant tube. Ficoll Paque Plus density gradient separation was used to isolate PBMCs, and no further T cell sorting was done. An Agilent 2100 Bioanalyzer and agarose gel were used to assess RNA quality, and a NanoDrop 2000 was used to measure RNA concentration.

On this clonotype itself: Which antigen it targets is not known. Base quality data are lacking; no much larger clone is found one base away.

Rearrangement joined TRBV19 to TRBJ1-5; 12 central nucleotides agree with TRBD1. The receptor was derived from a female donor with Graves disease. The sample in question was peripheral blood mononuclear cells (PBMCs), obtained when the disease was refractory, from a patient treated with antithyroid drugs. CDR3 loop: CASQPGQGAGQPQHF. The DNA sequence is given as TGTGCCAGCCAACCGGGACAGGGGGCGGGTCAGCCCCAGCATTTT.